Sequencing of this T cell receptor beta chain was carried out in a study of regulatory T cells. Study-wide results and caveats: Hydrophobic residues at CDR3 positions 6 and 7 were enriched in conventional CD4+ T cells of CD3G-deficient patients.

CDR1 is SGHRS, CDR2 YFSETQ, per germline. V lost 7 bases and J lost 5; bases outside the gene matches: 6. The CDR3 consists of 13 residues. All CD3G-deficient patients showed autoimmunity, more severe in two. The PCR used 52 TRBV and 13 TRBJ primers. Clones were read by immunoSEQ multiplex PCR, and TCRdb kept only the in-frame ones, dropping some. Seen here are approximately 31,000 clones, 93% observed once, and the top ten hold approximately 0.98%. A note on this clone: Its specificity is unknown.

The TCR was taken from a child aged 2 to 15 with CD3G deficiency. The V call is TRBV5-1, the J call TRBJ2-1, with 7 bases aligning to TRBD1. Source material: conventional CD4+ T cells sorted from blood. The CDR3 loop reads CASGAGGNNEQFF. The CDR3 DNA reads TGCGCCAGCGGAGCAGGGGGAAACAATGAGCAGTTCTTC.